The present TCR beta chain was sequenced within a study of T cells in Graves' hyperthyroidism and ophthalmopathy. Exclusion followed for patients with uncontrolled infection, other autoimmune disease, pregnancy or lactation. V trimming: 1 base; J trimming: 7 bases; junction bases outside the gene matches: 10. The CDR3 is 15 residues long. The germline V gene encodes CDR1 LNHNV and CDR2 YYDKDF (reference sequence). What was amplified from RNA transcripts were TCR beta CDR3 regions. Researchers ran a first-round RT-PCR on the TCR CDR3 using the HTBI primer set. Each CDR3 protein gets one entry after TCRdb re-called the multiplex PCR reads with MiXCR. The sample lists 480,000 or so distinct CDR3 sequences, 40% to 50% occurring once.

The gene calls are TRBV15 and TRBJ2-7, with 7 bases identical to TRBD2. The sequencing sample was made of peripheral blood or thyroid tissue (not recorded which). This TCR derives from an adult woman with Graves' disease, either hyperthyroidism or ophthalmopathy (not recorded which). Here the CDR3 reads CATSRGTGGSGEQYF. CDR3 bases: TGTGCCACCAGCAGAGGCACGGGGGGTAGCGGAGAGCAGTACTTC.